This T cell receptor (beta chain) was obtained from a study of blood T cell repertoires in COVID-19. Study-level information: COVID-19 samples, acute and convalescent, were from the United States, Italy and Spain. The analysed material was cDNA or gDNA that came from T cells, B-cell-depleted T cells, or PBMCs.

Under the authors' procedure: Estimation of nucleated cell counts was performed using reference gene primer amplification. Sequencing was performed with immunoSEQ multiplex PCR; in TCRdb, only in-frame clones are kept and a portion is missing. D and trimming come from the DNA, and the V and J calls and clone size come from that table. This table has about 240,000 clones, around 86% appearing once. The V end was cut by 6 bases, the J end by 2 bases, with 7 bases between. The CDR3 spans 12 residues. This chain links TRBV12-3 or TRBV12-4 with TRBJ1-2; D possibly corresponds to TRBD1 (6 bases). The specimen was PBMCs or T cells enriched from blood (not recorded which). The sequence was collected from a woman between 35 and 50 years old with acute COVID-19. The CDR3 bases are TGTGCCAGCAGCCAGGGGAACTATGGCTACACCTTC. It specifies CASSQGNYGYTF.